The clone carrying this TCR beta chain was observed many times. The antigen remains unidentified. Germline V gene sequence: CDR1 SGHRS, CDR2 YFSETQ. This CDR3 region has 15 residues. The V and J ends lost 4 bases and 0 bases, in that order; junction bases with no gene match: 5. This sample stems from a study of CD8 T cells in ankylosing spondylitis. The authors made TCR beta libraries by quantitative 5'-RACE with molecular barcodes. TCRdb re-called the 5' RACE reads through MiXCR, storing one row per CDR3 protein. The sample includes around 120,000 distinct CDR3 sequences, approximately 14% of them seen just once. Study conclusions and caveats: Among TCR beta sequences, a motif of eight or nine highly homologous variants appeared characteristic of ankylosing spondylitis blood. Relatively rare in peripheral blood, disease-linked clones were also CD8+.

The chain couples TRBV5-1 to TRBJ2-3; TRBD1 aligns across 7 bases. The origin of this receptor is a female donor with ankylosing spondylitis or in good health (not recorded which). The sequencing sample was made of blood, either unsorted or a sorted T cell fraction (not recorded which). This CDR3 reads CASSRGQASTDTQYF. The CDR3, as DNA: TGCGCCAGCAGCCGAGGACAGGCGAGCACAGATACGCAGTATTTT.